This is a list of T cell receptor beta chains from one sample in a study of blood T cell repertoires in COVID-19. Repertoires were generated with immunoSEQ multiplex PCR, while TCRdb's copy carries only in-frame clones and drops some. This sample has roughly 350,000 clones, with more than 75% found just once. The sequenced sample was peripheral blood. The source is a woman aged 30 to 39 with COVID-19, enrolled during active disease. Each CDR3 is given with its conserved first and last residue. A D gene is named only where the DNA matches it firmly. Only part of the rows carry a size: once, few, many, or a class if the clone is expanded.

clone size	D gene	J gene	V gene	CDR3 protein	CDR3 DNA
-	-	TRBJ1-2	TRBV2	CASRKDRTNYGYTF	TGTGCCAGCAGAAAGGACAGAACCAACTATGGCTACACCTTC
-	TRBD2	TRBJ2-1	TRBV27	CASSSSGTSGRNEQFF	TGTGCCAGCAGTTCTTCCGGGACTAGCGGACGAAATGAGCAGTTCTTC
-	-	TRBJ1-2	TRBV6-5	CASSRGLMSYGYTF	TGTGCCAGCAGCCGGGGACTGATGTCCTATGGCTACACCTTC
-	-	TRBJ2-1	TRBV7-7	CASGSGNEQFF	TGTGCCAGCGGGTCGGGCAATGAGCAGTTCTTC
-	-	TRBJ1-6	TRBV9	CASSVVESSPLHF	TGTGCCAGCAGCGTAGTAGAATCTTCACCCCTCCACTTT
-	-	TRBJ2-3	TRBV6-4	CASSTGVEGDTQYF	TGTGCCAGCTCCACAGGGGTGGAGGGAGATACGCAGTATTTT
-	TRBD1	TRBJ2-7	TRBV6-6	CASSSAPGQGLEQYF	TGTGCCAGCAGCTCCGCTCCGGGACAGGGTCTCGAGCAGTACTTC
-	-	TRBJ1-5	TRBV7-9	CASSLDTNQPQHF	TGTGCCAGCAGCTTGGACACGAATCAGCCCCAGCATTTT
-	TRBD1	TRBJ2-7	TRBV19	CASSIRPGGYEQYF	TGTGCCAGTAGTATTCGTCCAGGGGGCTACGAGCAGTACTTC
-	-	TRBJ1-1	TRBV28	CASRTANTEAFF	TGTGCCAGCAGGACAGCGAACACTGAAGCTTTCTTT
-	-	TRBJ2-7	TRBV4-1	CASSQPTKRAYEQYF	TGCGCCAGCAGCCAACCGACAAAACGAGCTTACGAGCAGTACTTC
-	-	TRBJ1-5	TRBV27	CASSSHRASNQPQHF	TGTGCCAGCAGTTCCCACAGGGCTAGCAATCAGCCCCAGCATTTT
-	-	TRBJ2-2	TRBV28	CASSLASGILSTGELFF	TGTGCCAGCAGTTTAGCCTCAGGGATCCTCAGCACCGGGGAGCTGTTTTTT
few	-	TRBJ2-5	TRBV3-1/TRBV3-2	CASSQAGSKTQYF	TGTGCCAGCAGCCAAGCCGGGTCCAAGACCCAGTACTTC
-	TRBD2	TRBJ2-2	TRBV11-2	CASSSSGISTGELFF	TGTGCCAGCAGTTCTAGCGGGATCAGCACCGGGGAGCTGTTTTTT
-	-	TRBJ2-7	TRBV6-5	CASSSMQVSYEQYF	TGTGCCAGCAGTTCGATGCAGGTTTCCTACGAGCAGTACTTC
-	-	TRBJ2-7	TRBV6-5	CASSTMGLSYEQYF	TGTGCCAGCAGTACCATGGGGCTCTCCTACGAGCAGTACTTC
-	-	TRBJ1-1	TRBV6-5	CASDEGGITEAFF	TGTGCCAGCGACGAGGGGGGGATCACTGAAGCTTTCTTT
-	-	TRBJ2-1	TRBV2	CASDRRNEQFF	TGTGCCAGCGACCGGCGGAATGAGCAGTTCTTC
-	TRBD1	TRBJ2-6	TRBV7-9	CASSLRTGSAKGANVLTF	TGTGCCAGCAGCTTACGGACAGGGTCTGCGAAGGGGGCCAACGTCCTGACTTTC
-	-	TRBJ2-1	TRBV28	CASSSPGSAYNEQFF	TGTGCCAGCAGCTCCCCGGGGAGTGCCTACAATGAGCAGTTCTTC
-	TRBD1	TRBJ1-5	TRBV19	CASWDRVHQPQHF	TGTGCCAGTTGGGACAGGGTGCATCAGCCCCAGCATTTT
-	-	TRBJ1-3	TRBV19	CASSNGRNTIYF	TGTGCCAGTAGCAACGGTAGAAACACCATATATTTT
-	-	TRBJ1-5	TRBV9	CASSVDEGRHQPQHF	TGTGCCAGCAGCGTAGATGAGGGGAGGCATCAGCCCCAGCATTTT
-	TRBD1	TRBJ2-3	TRBV28	CASSSQGEPDTQYF	TGTGCCAGCAGTTCCCAGGGGGAGCCAGATACGCAGTATTTT
-	-	TRBJ1-3	TRBV6-5	CASSYLGASGNTIYF	TGTGCCAGCAGTTATTTAGGGGCTTCTGGAAACACCATATATTTT
-	-	TRBJ1-1	TRBV28	CASKAHPGEAFF	TGTGCCAGCAAAGCGCACCCTGGTGAAGCTTTCTTT
-	-	TRBJ2-7	TRBV18	CASSLRGEASYEQYF	TGTGCCAGCTCATTACGTGGTGAGGCCTCCTACGAGCAGTACTTC
-	-	TRBJ2-7	TRBV27	CASSSSWTGVTGEQYF	TGTGCCAGCAGCTCCTCGTGGACGGGAGTGACGGGGGAGCAGTACTTC
-	-	TRBJ2-5	TRBV28	CASSTSGQGKGETQYF	TGTGCCAGCAGTACTAGCGGACAGGGGAAGGGAGAGACCCAGTACTTC
-	TRBD2	TRBJ2-5	TRBV24-1	CATSDESLLAGGAETQYF	TGTGCCACCAGTGATGAATCCTTACTAGCGGGAGGTGCGGAGACCCAGTACTTC
-	-	TRBJ2-5	TRBV7-2	CASSLDAGGGKTQYF	TGTGCCAGCAGCTTAGATGCCGGGGGAGGAAAGACCCAGTACTTC
-	-	TRBJ2-7	TRBV28	CASSERFEQYF	TGTGCCAGCAGTGAGAGGTTCGAGCAGTACTTC
-	-	TRBJ2-2	TRBV14	CASSQDRDGELFF	TGTGCCAGCAGCCAAGATCGAGACGGGGAGCTGTTTTTT
once	-	TRBJ2-5	TRBV10-3	CASSAREETQYF	TGTGCCAGCTCCGCCAGGGAAGAGACCCAGTACTTC
-	TRBD1	TRBJ2-5	TRBV24-1	CATSPTGAGETQYF	TGTGCCACCAGTCCGACAGGGGCGGGGGAGACCCAGTACTTC
-	TRBD2	TRBJ2-7	TRBV4-3	CASSQDASGYEQYF	TGCGCCAGCAGCCAAGATGCTAGCGGGTACGAGCAGTACTTC
-	TRBD1	TRBJ1-5	TRBV28	CASSPIMTGNYQPQHF	TGTGCCAGCAGTCCTATTATGACAGGGAACTATCAGCCCCAGCATTTT
-	-	TRBJ1-2	TRBV30	CAWSVHVGLANYGYTF	TGTGCCTGGAGTGTACACGTCGGGTTAGCTAACTATGGCTACACCTTC
-	TRBD2	TRBJ2-3	TRBV18	CASSPPLGLAGHRGKDTQYF	TGTGCCAGCTCACCACCGTTGGGACTAGCGGGGCACAGGGGAAAAGATACGCAGTATTTT
-	TRBD1	TRBJ1-2	TRBV11-2	CASSTRDSNYGYTF	TGTGCCAGCAGCACACGGGACAGCAACTATGGCTACACCTTC
few	-	TRBJ1-5	TRBV19	CASSIPLYQPQHF	TGTGCCAGTAGTATACCTCTCTATCAGCCCCAGCATTTT
-	TRBD2	TRBJ2-7	TRBV6-2/TRBV6-3	CASSYSGRGQEQYF	TGTGCCAGCAGTTACAGCGGGAGGGGCCAGGAGCAGTACTTC
many	TRBD1	TRBJ1-4	TRBV9	CASSVASGQGFSNEKLFF	TGTGCCAGCAGCGTAGCTTCGGGACAGGGGTTTTCTAATGAAAAACTGTTTTTT
-	TRBD1	TRBJ1-2	TRBV5-4	CASSLEGANYGYTF	TGTGCCAGCAGCTTGGAGGGGGCCAACTATGGCTACACCTTC
-	TRBD1	TRBJ2-7	TRBV10-3	CAISETPGTGRGYEQYF	TGTGCCATCAGTGAAACTCCCGGGACAGGGAGAGGCTACGAGCAGTACTTC
-	-	TRBJ1-2	TRBV19	CASSIGTLNSGYTF	TGTGCCAGTAGTATAGGGACTTTAAACTCCGGCTACACCTTC
-	TRBD2	TRBJ2-1	TRBV4-2	CASSQGPISAGGPYNEQFF	TGTGCCAGCAGCCAAGGTCCCATTTCAGCGGGAGGCCCCTACAATGAGCAGTTCTTC
-	-	TRBJ1-5	TRBV15	CATSALVDQPQHF	TGTGCCACCAGCGCCCTAGTGGATCAGCCCCAGCATTTT
-	-	TRBJ1-3	TRBV4-1	CASSQDRLLGGNTIYF	TGCGCCAGCAGCCAAGATCGACTATTAGGTGGAAACACCATATATTTT
-	-	TRBJ1-6	TRBV14	CASSRTIYRVRNSPLHF	TGTGCCAGCAGCCGTACTATCTACAGGGTACGAAATTCACCCCTCCACTTT
many	-	TRBJ2-2	TRBV7-2	CASSLSGATGELFF	TGTGCCAGCAGCTTATCGGGAGCAACCGGGGAGCTGTTTTTT
-	-	TRBJ1-1	TRBV18	CASSPAVMNTEAFF	TGTGCCAGCTCACCAGCGGTAATGAACACTGAAGCTTTCTTT
-	-	TRBJ1-5	TRBV6-6	CASRGQMISNQPQHF	TGTGCCAGTAGAGGACAGATGATTAGCAATCAGCCCCAGCATTTT
-	-	TRBJ2-3	TRBV6-5	CASSFDTGRTDTQYF	TGTGCCAGCAGTTTTGATACCGGGAGAACAGATACGCAGTATTTT
once	-	TRBJ2-1	TRBV6-5	CASSTRSRNEQFF	TGTGCCAGCAGTACCCGGTCCCGTAATGAGCAGTTCTTC
-	-	TRBJ2-1	TRBV2	CASSEQGRWDEQFF	TGTGCCAGCAGTGAACAGGGGCGGTGGGATGAGCAGTTCTTC
once	TRBD2	TRBJ2-3	TRBV7-2	CASSPRTSGSTDTQYF	TGTGCCAGCAGCCCGCGGACTAGCGGCTCCACAGATACGCAGTATTTT
-	TRBD2	TRBJ2-3	TRBV9	CASSPRQREGGTDTQYF	TGTGCCAGCAGCCCAAGGCAGCGGGAGGGCGGCACAGATACGCAGTATTTT